This passage covers 25 T cell receptor beta chains from one sample sequenced in a study of radiation and T cells in renal cell carcinoma. Time point defined: blood 2 weeks post-SBRT. Regarding treatment: 15 Gy SBRT to primary tumor, nephrectomy 4 weeks later. The assay was immunoSEQ multiplex PCR, and TCRdb's table has in-frame clones only and misses some. The sample lists some 76,000 clones, 82% occurring once. The sample here was blood, taken from a patient whose treatment included radiotherapy and nephrectomy. These receptors were taken from a man between 60 and 70 years old with renal cell carcinoma.

This clone has just a few counts. This chain connects TRBV28 to TRBJ2-7; TRBD2 matches 7 bases. Per germline, CDR1 MDHEN and CDR2 SYDVKM. Trimming cost V 6 bases and J 1 base; bases outside gene matches: 12. The CDR3 is 16 amino acids. The CDR3 spells CASSLANGRVSYEQYF. In DNA, the CDR3 is TGTGCCAGCAGCCTAGCCAATGGGAGGGTGTCCTACGAGCAGTACTTC.

Written as DNA, the CDR3 is TGTGCCAGCTCACCCACAGGGGAAGGAGCCTACGAGCAGTACTTC. Its protein is CASSPTGEGAYEQYF. This chain joins TRBV18 and TRBJ2-7; 7 bases fit TRBD1. V was clipped by 3 bases and J by 2 bases; unmatched bases: 7. The CDR3 covers 15 residues. From germline, CDR1 is KGHSH and CDR2 LQKENI.

The chain is built from TRBV28 and TRBJ2-7; 9 bases map to TRBD2. Trimming cost V 4 bases and J 5 bases; bases outside gene matches: 9. Per the germline V gene, CDR1 is MDHEN and CDR2 is SYDVKM. The CDR3 runs to 15 residues. In DNA, the CDR3 is TGTGCCAGCAGTTATGTAGCGGGAGCCCACCACGAGCAGTACTTC. Translating it yields CASSYVAGAHHEQYF.

The rearrangement joins TRBV5-4 to TRBJ2-2, with D tentatively TRBD2 (6 bases). Germline V gene lookup returns CDR1 SGHNT and CDR2 YYREEE (reference sequence). V was trimmed by 0 bases and J by 9 bases, leaving 18 bases between them. The CDR3 spans 16 residues. This CDR3 is CASSLDGTGVWRELFF. CDR3 bases: TGTGCCAGCAGCTTGGACGGGACTGGAGTATGGAGGGAGCTGTTTTTT.

The chain is built from TRBV18 and TRBJ1-4, with TRBD1 matching over 7 bases. The germline gives CDR1 KGHSH, CDR2 LQKENI. The CDR3 sequence is 19 residues long. Unmatched junction bases numbered 20, after V lost 2 bases and J lost 8 bases. The CDR3 nucleotides are TGTGCCAGCTCACCAGGTCCGGCAGGGGGATCCGATAGCTTCGAAAAACTGTTTTTT. This encodes CASSPGPAGGSDSFEKLFF.

The chain is built from TRBV4-2 and TRBJ2-1, with 9 nucleotides matching TRBD2. Germline V gene data show CDR1 as LGHNA and CDR2 as YNFKEQ. CDR3 length: 16 residues. V was pared by 2 bases and J by 8 bases, with 10 bases of the junction left unmatched. The CDR3 spells CASSQLIAGDMHEQFF. In DNA form, the CDR3 reads TGTGCCAGCAGCCAATTGATAGCGGGAGATATGCATGAGCAGTTCTTC.

This clone was counted a few times. The chain joins TRBV7-7 to TRBJ2-1; no clear D gene. The V gene's germline CDR1 is SSHAT and CDR2 FNYEAQ (reference sequence). Trimming shortened V by 1 base and J by 10 bases, and 11 bases separated the two germline ends. The length of the CDR3 is 13 residues. CDR3 sequence: CASSLVGVSEQFF. DNA for the CDR3: TGTGCCAGCAGCTTAGTTGGAGTTTCAGAGCAGTTCTTC.

The chain combines TRBV28 with TRBJ2-5, with D perhaps being TRBD1 or TRBD2 (5 bases each). CDR1 is MDHEN, CDR2 SYDVKM, per germline. Trimming took 11 bases from V and 4 from J, leaving 11 bases between them. This CDR3 region has 11 residues. Here the CDR3 reads CAEGDGETQYF. The CDR3 region has the DNA TGTGCCGAAGGGGACGGAGAGACCCAGTACTTC.

This CDR3 is CASSWLAGVRETQYF. CDR3 bases: TGTGCCAGCAGTTGGCTAGCGGGAGTAAGGGAGACCCAGTACTTC. The V gene is TRBV7-2, the J gene TRBJ2-5, with 10 bases fitting TRBD2. Germline V lookup: CDR1 SGHTA, CDR2 FQGNSA. The ends lost 6 bases at V and 5 bases at J; junction bases unmatched: 9. The CDR3 length is 15 residues.

V and J are TRBV12-2 and TRBJ2-7; the D call of TRBD2 is as the table states it, not checked on the DNA. TRBV12-2 is noted as a pseudogene. CDR3 length: 14 residues. The CDR3 is CASRPGLTACEQYF. CDR3 DNA: TGTGCAAGTCGCCCGGGACTAACCGCGTGCGAGCAGTACTTC.

The V call is TRBV7-8, the J call TRBJ2-5; 7 nucleotides align to TRBD1. Per germline, CDR1 SGHVS and CDR2 FQNEAQ. J lost 5 bases, V lost 2 bases, and 11 bases had no gene match. The CDR3 runs 16 residues. The DNA of the CDR3 is TGTGCCAGCAGCTTAACCCTGCAGGGGGTTAGGGAGACCCAGTACTTC. Its protein product is CASSLTLQGVRETQYF.

This chain links TRBV6-1 with TRBJ2-5, with a tentative D call TRBD2 (5 bases). Per the germline V gene, CDR1 is MNHNS and CDR2 is SASEGT. This CDR3 is 13 amino acids long. Trimming took 1 base from V and 4 from J, leaving 7 bases between them. This CDR3 is CASSEVAGETQYF. CDR3 bases: TGTGCCAGCAGTGAAGTCGCGGGAGAGACCCAGTACTTC.

This clone was detected once. The rearrangement joins TRBV7-6 to TRBJ2-1; D possibly uses TRBD1 or TRBD2 (5 bases each). In germline, CDR1 is SGHVS, CDR2 FNYEAQ. The CDR3 spans 15 residues. Between the trimmed V and J ends, which lost 6 bases and 10 bases, there was a span of 22 bases. CDR3 coding DNA: TGTGCCAGCAGTCCCCCAGGATCTGAGGGACGCGAGCAGTTCTTC. Translation gives CASSPPGSEGREQFF.

The chain uses TRBV4-1 and TRBJ2-3; D might be TRBD1 (6 bases). Germline lookup yields CDR1 MGHRA and CDR2 YSYEKL. CDR3 length: 12 amino acids. V was trimmed by 4 bases and J by 7 bases, leaving 9 bases between them. The CDR3 DNA reads TGCGCCAGCAGCCCCAGGGGATATACGCAGTATTTT. Translated: CASSPRGYTQYF.

The chain links TRBV5-4 to TRBJ2-5; D perhaps matches TRBD1 (5 bases). This CDR3 has 13 residues. Deletions cut 4 bases from V and 4 bases from J, with 11 bases between. Germline V lookup: CDR1 SGHNT, CDR2 YYREEE (reference sequence). CDR3 sequence: CASSLQGRETQYF. The CDR3 DNA is TGTGCCAGCAGCCTGCAGGGCAGAGAGACCCAGTACTTC.

Only a few counts were recorded for this clone. The V and J genes are TRBV4-1 and TRBJ2-5; TRBD2 agrees at 12 bases. The CDR3 spans 17 residues. V was pared by 5 bases and J by 5 bases, with 12 bases of the junction left unmatched. Germline values: CDR1 MGHRA, CDR2 YSYEKL. The CDR3 DNA is TGCGCCAGCAGCGATCGACTAGCGGGAGCTACCAGGGAGACCCAGTACTTC. Translation: CASSDRLAGATRETQYF.

This clone has only a few counts. This chain uses TRBV15 with TRBJ1-3; no definite D call. Germline CDR1 is LNHNV and CDR2 is YYDKDF (reference sequence). CDR3 length equals 15 residues. V was shortened by 0 bases and J by 0 bases, with 6 bases between the two germline ends. The CDR3 region has the DNA TGTGCCACCAGCAGAGACGGAACCTCTGGAAACACCATATATTTT. Translation gives CATSRDGTSGNTIYF.

The rearrangement joins TRBV6-5 to TRBJ2-3; maybe TRBD1 (6 bases). Germline V CDR1 and CDR2: MNHEY, SVGAGI. The CDR3 is 15 residues long. Trimming removed 7 bases at V and 7 bases at J, with 21 bases between. The CDR3 DNA is TGTGCCAGCACCGCCTCACAGGGTCATCCAAATACGCAGTATTTT. It codes for CASTASQGHPNTQYF.

This CDR3 reads CASSLGPAGAKQYF. In nucleotides, the CDR3 is TGTGCCAGCAGTTTAGGGCCGGCGGGGGCCAAGCAGTACTTC. The chain carries TRBV27 and TRBJ2-7, with D perhaps TRBD2 (7 bases). The ends were cut back, 2 bases at V and 8 bases at J, with 16 bases in the middle. The CDR3 loop spans 14 amino acids. Per germline, CDR1 MNHEY and CDR2 SMNVEV (reference sequence).

The chain has TRBV10-3 and TRBJ2-3, with 9 bases matching TRBD2. The length of the CDR3 is 15 residues. Germline CDR1 and CDR2: ENHRY and SYGVKD. The J segment lost 4 bases and the V segment lost 5 bases, leaving 7 bases of the junction unmatched. The CDR3 nucleotides are TGTGCCATCAGTTTCCCTAGCGGGGACGCAGATACGCAGTATTTT. Residues: CAISFPSGDADTQYF.

This clone has only a few counts. The chain uses TRBV5-1 and TRBJ2-3; TRBD2 matches at 12 bases. J was trimmed by 6 bases and V by 4 bases; bases with no gene match: 15. The CDR3 length is 18 residues. The germline CDR1 and CDR2 sequences are SGHRS and YFSETQ. CDR3 amino acids: CASSRTGLASGRADTQYF. The CDR3 region has the DNA TGCGCCAGCAGCAGGACAGGGTTGGCTAGCGGGAGGGCCGATACGCAGTATTTT.

The chain links TRBV18 to TRBJ2-2, with D perhaps matching TRBD1 (6 bases). Trimming left V 3 bases short and J 10 bases short, with 15 bases between. The CDR3 has 14 residues. In germline, CDR1 is KGHSH, CDR2 LQKENI. For the CDR3, the DNA is TGTGCCAGCTCACCGATAGACAGGTTCGAGGAGCTGTTTTTT. Amino acid sequence: CASSPIDRFEELFF.

The gene calls are TRBV2 and TRBJ1-2, with no clear D. CDR1 is SNHLY, CDR2 FYNNEI, per germline. CDR3 size: 14 residues. Deletions cut 2 bases from V and 2 bases from J, with 9 bases between. CDR3 sequence reads: CASSELDGNYGYTF. DNA for the CDR3: TGTGCCAGCAGTGAATTGGACGGAAACTATGGCTACACCTTC.

This sequence joins TRBV30 and TRBJ2-3; 8 bases align to TRBD2. With 2 bases clipped from V and 1 base from J, the junction kept 14 bases outside the gene matches. Germline-derived CDR1 and CDR2 are GTSNPN and SVGIG (reference sequence). This CDR3 contains 18 residues. The CDR3, as DNA: TGTGCCTGGAGTCCCAGTGGCGGGAGGTCGTGGGGCACAGATACGCAGTATTTT. As protein: CAWSPSGGRSWGTDTQYF.

The rearrangement links TRBV7-2 to TRBJ1-2; D is unclear. This CDR3 comprises 14 residues. Per the germline V gene, CDR1 is SGHTA and CDR2 is FQGNSA. Trimming cost V 1 base and J 1 base, with 7 bases left between them. This chain's CDR3 is CASSLGPVNYGYTF. In DNA form, the CDR3 reads TGTGCCAGCAGCTTAGGTCCGGTTAACTATGGCTACACCTTC. The full variable domain, with the rest looked up from reference TRBV7-2 and TRBJ1-2, is GAGVSQSPSNKVTEKGKDVELRCDPISGHTALYWYRQSLGQGLEFLIYFQGNSAPDKSGLPSDRFSAERTGGSVSTLTIQRTQQEDSAVYLCASSLGPVNYGYTFGSGTRLTVV.